Each of the 23 T cell receptor beta chains below was sequenced from the same sample in a study of blood T cell repertoires in COVID-19 (TCRdb year 2020). The library was produced with the immunoSEQ multiplex PCR assay. TCRdb took over this immuneACCESS table, retaining in-frame rearrangements with V and J assigned. Such tables are incomplete; in checked studies, under half of the missing clones stem from an unresolved V gene, and the remainder is unexplained. This sample comprises 150,000 to 200,000 clones, 70% to 90% of them detected only once. The ten top clones hold 20% to 25% of the sample. The sample was peripheral blood. These receptor sequences come from a man aged 60-69 years with active or convalescent COVID-19.

The chain couples TRBV9 to TRBJ2-3; 11 bases are shared with TRBD2. The CDR3 spans 16 residues. The V segment lost 2 bases and the J segment 6 bases; nucleotides outside the gene matches: 8. Per the germline V gene, CDR1 is SGDLS and CDR2 is YYNGEE. CDR3 protein: CASSVTSSGGLDTQYF. The CDR3 bases are TGTGCCAGCAGCGTCACTTCTAGCGGGGGGTTGGATACGCAGTATTTT.

Remarks on this clone: One end of the junction does not line up with germline, which may come from a read error. This rearrangement joins TRBV7-9 to TRBJ2-2, with 13 bases fitting TRBD2. Germline lookup yields CDR1 SEHNR and CDR2 FQNEAQ (reference sequence). The CDR3 runs 16 residues. DNA of the CDR3: TGTGCCAGCAGCCCTGGGACTAGCGGGAACGCCGGGGAGCTGTTTTTT. This gives the protein CASSPGTSGNAGELFF.

This chain links TRBV5-1 with TRBJ2-7; D possibly corresponds to TRBD2 (5 bases). CDR1 SGHRS and CDR2 YFSETQ come from the germline V gene. This CDR3 spans 12 amino acids. With 3 bases removed from V and 3 bases from J, the gap between germline ends came to 7 bases. CDR3 protein: CASSSRGYEQYF. DNA of the CDR3: TGCGCCAGCAGCTCACGGGGCTACGAGCAGTACTTC.

This chain joins TRBV6-5 and TRBJ2-7; D is ambiguous. Per the germline V gene, CDR1 is MNHEY and CDR2 is SVGAGI. There are 14 residues in the CDR3. Trimming stripped 4 bases from V and 0 bases from J, with 10 bases between. The CDR3 here is CASSSDTTSYEQYF. CDR3 DNA sequence: TGTGCCAGCAGTTCAGACACCACCTCCTACGAGCAGTACTTC.

The V gene is TRBV21-1, the J gene TRBJ1-1; the table assigns TRBD1, which was not confirmed against the DNA. TRBV21-1 counts as a pseudogene. The CDR3 totals 12 residues. The CDR3 is CANKLDRGEAFF. The CDR3 coding sequence is TGTGCCAACAAACTGGACAGGGGGGAAGCTTTCTTT.

This chain connects TRBV5-6 to TRBJ1-2; no reliable D call. Germline CDR1 is SGHDT and CDR2 is YYEEEE. There are 13 residues in the CDR3. V lost 2 bases, J lost 3 bases, and 8 bases lay in between. In nucleotides, the CDR3 is TGTGCCAGCAGCTTCCCGAGATACTATGGCTACACCTTC. This sequence encodes CASSFPRYYGYTF.

This clone was counted a single time. This sequence joins TRBV11-2 and TRBJ2-1; 8 bases align to TRBD1. From germline, CDR1 is SGHAT and CDR2 FQNNGV. Trimming removed 6 bases from V and 2 bases from J; junction bases left unmatched: 6. The CDR3 length is 15 residues. The chain's CDR3 is CASRQTGAPYNEQFF. In nucleotides, the CDR3 is TGTGCCAGCAGACAGACAGGGGCCCCCTACAATGAGCAGTTCTTC.

The chain employs TRBV27 and TRBJ1-4, with D possibly TRBD1 on 6 matching bases. Germline values: CDR1 MNHEY, CDR2 SMNVEV (reference sequence). Trimming removed 6 bases at V and 8 bases at J, with 16 bases between. The CDR3 sequence is 14 residues long. The CDR3: CASRNRASREKLFF. As DNA, the CDR3 is TGTGCCAGCAGGAACAGGGCTTCCCGGGAAAAACTGTTTTTT.

This clone was found a few times. The V call is TRBV7-3, the J call TRBJ1-1; a weak D match, TRBD1 (5 bases). CDR3 length: 12 amino acids. Trimming removed 1 base from V and 8 bases from J, with 8 bases in between. CDR1 and CDR2 (germline): SGHTA, FQGTGA. The CDR3 here is CASSLSGGEAFF. Here the CDR3 DNA reads TGTGCCAGCAGCTTAAGCGGGGGGGAAGCTTTCTTT.

This clone appeared once. The chain carries TRBV6-6 and TRBJ1-2; D uncertain. The CDR3 runs to 11 residues. Trimming took off 6 bases at V and 8 bases at J, with 10 bases between the two ends. Germline V gene lookup returns CDR1 MNHNY and CDR2 SVGAGI (reference sequence). CDR3 bases: TGTGCCAGCAGGTCGAGGGAAGGCTACACCTTC. This sequence encodes CASRSREGYTF.

The V call is TRBV5-1, the J call TRBJ1-3; D call uncertain. This CDR3 is built from 13 residues. Germline V gene data show CDR1 as SGHRS and CDR2 as YFSETQ. V gave up 0 bases and J gave up 4 bases, with 5 bases separating them. Here the CDR3 reads CASSLAEGNTIYF. CDR3 nucleotides: TGCGCCAGCAGCTTGGCCGAGGGAAACACCATATATTTT.

The chain carries TRBV2 and TRBJ1-2; 10 bases are a match to TRBD1. There are 15 residues in the CDR3. V lost 3 bases to trimming and J lost 3 bases; unmatched junction nucleotides: 4. Per germline, CDR1 SNHLY and CDR2 FYNNEI. CDR3 nucleotide sequence: TGTGCCAGCAGTGACCCGGGACAGGGGTACTATGGCTACACCTTC. Translating gives CASSDPGQGYYGYTF.

The J gene is TRBJ1-2, the V gene TRBV5-1, with D hard to call. The germline gives CDR1 SGHRS, CDR2 YFSETQ. Trimming shortened V by 0 bases and J by 6 bases, and 9 bases separated the two germline ends. The CDR3 spans 13 residues. CDR3 DNA sequence: TGCGCCAGCAGCTTGGCCACGGGGAATGGCTACACCTTC. Its translation is CASSLATGNGYTF. Complete variable domain (other parts from reference TRBV5-1 and TRBJ1-2): KAGVTQTPRYLIKTRGQQVTLSCSPISGHRSVSWYQQTPGQGLQFLFEYFSETQRNKGNFPGRFSGRQFSNSRSEMNVSTLELGDSALYLCASSLATGNGYTFGSGTRLTVV.

This clone was counted once. The V call is TRBV15, the J call TRBJ1-6, with D maybe TRBD1 (6 bases). The germline V and J ends were trimmed by 5 bases and 2 bases, with 10 bases remaining between them. The CDR3 is 15 amino acids. Germline-derived CDR1 and CDR2 are LNHNV and YYDKDF (reference sequence). The CDR3 spells CATSFRQAYNSPLHF. The CDR3 DNA follows: TGTGCCACCAGCTTTCGACAGGCCTATAATTCACCCCTCCACTTT.

This chain connects TRBV6-5 to TRBJ2-2; a weak D match, TRBD1 (6 bases). Germline-derived CDR1 and CDR2 are MNHEY and SVGAGI. The V and J ends lost 5 bases and 0 bases respectively, with 10 bases between them. This CDR3 is built from 15 residues. CDR3: CASSPDRTNTGELFF. The CDR3, as DNA: TGTGCCAGCAGTCCTGACAGGACGAACACCGGGGAGCTGTTTTTT.

V gene TRBV9 combines with J gene TRBJ1-2; TRBD1 aligns across 9 bases. This CDR3 comprises 17 residues. In germline, CDR1 is SGDLS, CDR2 YYNGEE. The junction had 11 bases not matched to a gene; V was cut back by 3 bases and J by 2 bases. DNA for the CDR3: TGTGCCAGCAGCGAATGGGACAGGGCAATTTTCAACTATGGCTACACCTTC. This encodes CASSEWDRAIFNYGYTF.

The DNA of the CDR3 is TGTGCCAGCAGCCAAGGAGGGGGATACTTGAACACCGGGGAGCTGTTTTTT. Translated: CASSQGGGYLNTGELFF. J is TRBJ2-2 and V is TRBV4-2; TRBD1 might be the D (6 bases). The germline V gene has CDR1 LGHNA and CDR2 YNFKEQ. Trimming pared 1 base from V and 1 base from J, leaving 13 bases between. The CDR3 sequence is 17 residues long.

V is TRBV5-1 and J is TRBJ2-1; D is perhaps TRBD2 (6 bases). The germline V gene has CDR1 SGHRS and CDR2 YFSETQ. Trimming removed 4 bases from V and 6 bases from J, with 14 bases in between. This CDR3 spans 14 amino acids. CDR3 residues: CASSALAGFNEQFF. CDR3 nucleotides: TGCGCCAGCAGCGCCCTTGCGGGATTCAATGAGCAGTTCTTC.

The rearrangement links TRBV5-4 to TRBJ1-1, with 11 positions matching TRBD1. Germline loops: CDR1 SGHNT, CDR2 YYREEE (reference sequence). After removal of 4 bases from V and 0 bases from J, the junction contained 8 bases not matched to a gene. The length of the CDR3 is 17 residues. This chain's CDR3 is CASSRTGGARMNTEAFF. The DNA of the CDR3 is TGTGCCAGCAGCCGGACAGGGGGCGCTCGGATGAACACTGAAGCTTTCTTT.

This clone is a singleton in its sample. The genes are TRBV24-1 and TRBJ2-1, with TRBD2 identical over 7 bases. Trimming removed 4 bases from V and 12 bases from J; junction bases left unmatched: 8. This CDR3 has 13 amino acids. Germline-derived CDR1 and CDR2 are KGHDR and SFDVKD. DNA for the CDR3: TGTGCCACCAGTGACTGGACTAGTACGTGGCAGTTCTTC. Protein product: CATSDWTSTWQFF.

V gene TRBV9 combines with J gene TRBJ2-7; the D gene is possibly TRBD2 (5 bases). Trimming stripped 4 bases from V and 6 bases from J, with 20 bases between. This CDR3 has 15 amino acids. CDR1 is SGDLS and CDR2 is YYNGEE in the germline V gene. The CDR3 sequence is CASSPQPDQEAEQYF. CDR3 DNA sequence: TGTGCCAGCAGCCCCCAGCCTGACCAGGAGGCCGAGCAGTACTTC. Together with reference TRBV9 and TRBJ2-7, the CDR3 gives the full variable domain: DSGVTQTPKHLITATGQRVTLRCSPRSGDLSVYWYQQSLDQGLQFLIQYYNGEERAKGNILERFSAQQFPDLHSELNLSSLELGDSALYFCASSPQPDQEAEQYFGPGTRLTVT.

V is TRBV19 and J is TRBJ1-1; maybe TRBD1 (6 bases). Germline V CDR1 and CDR2: LNHDA, SQIVND (reference sequence). Trimming took off 4 bases at V and 1 base at J, with 16 bases between the two ends. The CDR3 loop spans 16 amino acids. CDR3 sequence: CASSTRAGRGNTEAFF. CDR3 coding DNA: TGTGCCAGTAGTACCCGGGCGGGCAGGGGGAACACTGAAGCTTTCTTT.

The chain has TRBV9 and TRBJ2-5, with 7 bases matching TRBD1. CDR3 size: 14 residues. Trimming removed 3 bases from V and 5 bases from J; junction bases left unmatched: 7. Germline CDR1 SGDLS, CDR2 YYNGEE. The CDR3 loop is CASSAHEGAETQYF. CDR3 nucleotide sequence: TGTGCCAGCAGCGCCCACGAGGGGGCCGAGACCCAGTACTTC.